The 12 T cell receptor beta chains presented below share a single source sample, sequenced in a study of shared T cell receptors in the human thymus. Profiled with immunoSEQ multiplex PCR; TCRdb holds only in-frame clones, not every one. The sample carries 63,000 or so clones, more than 90% recorded once. Specimen: thymocytes. Receptors originate from a human donor.

The CDR3 DNA sequence: TGTGCCAGCAGCGGAGGGGGGCGCCTTTTTGATCCTGAAGCTTTCTTT. It yields the protein CASSGGGRLFDPEAFF. The chain carries TRBV5-4 and TRBJ1-1, with a tentative D call TRBD1 (6 bases). Germline V gives CDR1 SGHNT, CDR2 YYREEE (reference sequence). Trimming stripped 4 bases from V and 6 bases from J, with 22 bases between. The CDR3 is 16 residues long.

V is TRBV5-4 and J is TRBJ2-6, with D perhaps TRBD2 (5 bases). Germline V gives CDR1 SGHNT, CDR2 YYREEE (reference sequence). Between the trimmed V and J ends, which lost 3 bases and 0 bases, there was a span of 10 bases. The CDR3 is 16 amino acids. CDR3 nucleotide sequence: TGTGCCAGCAGCTCCGGACGGGGCTCTGGGGCCAACGTCCTGACTTTC. This translates into CASSSGRGSGANVLTF.

CDR3 in DNA: TGTGCCAGCAGCTTTCGGAAATCCGGCGGTGAGGGGTTGGACAATGAGCAGTTCTTC. Translated, it gives CASSFRKSGGEGLDNEQFF. The chain joins TRBV5-5 to TRBJ2-1; D may match TRBD1 or TRBD2 (5 bases each). CDR1 and CDR2 (germline): SGHKS, YYEKEE (reference sequence). V shed 2 bases and J shed 5 bases, with 26 bases lying between them. The CDR3 spans 19 residues. The whole variable domain, remainder taken from reference TRBV5-5 and TRBJ2-1, is DAGVTQSPTHLIKTRGQQVTLRCSPISGHKSVSWYQQVLGQGPQFIFQYYEKEERGRGNFPDRFSARQFPNYSSELNVNALLLGDSALYLCASSFRKSGGEGLDNEQFFGPGTRLTVL.

The chain combines TRBV19 with TRBJ1-3, with 10 bases that match TRBD1. The ends lost 10 bases at V and 4 bases at J; junction bases unmatched: 16. The length of the CDR3 is 17 residues. Germline CDR1 LNHDA, CDR2 SQIVND (reference sequence). The CDR3 protein is CATILPGQGKMGNTIYF. The CDR3 nucleotides are TGTGCCACCATTCTCCCGGGACAGGGGAAGATGGGAAACACCATATATTTT.

The rearrangement uses TRBV5-6 and TRBJ1-6; D is perhaps TRBD1 (6 bases). CDR1 SGHDT and CDR2 YYEEEE come from the germline V gene. Deletions cut 1 base from V and 10 bases from J, with 18 bases between. This CDR3 comprises 16 residues. The CDR3 nucleotides read TGTGCCAGCAGCTTGAAACAGGGTCGGGAGGTCTCACCCCTCCACTTT. The encoded protein is CASSLKQGREVSPLHF.

This chain's CDR3 is CASSPHAQGLSNTEAFF. The CDR3 nucleotides read TGTGCCAGCAGTCCGCACGCACAGGGCCTATCAAACACTGAAGCTTTCTTT. The V call is TRBV27, the J call TRBJ1-1; possible D gene TRBD1, 6 bases. The CDR3 totals 17 residues. The germline V gene encodes CDR1 MNHEY and CDR2 SMNVEV (reference sequence). The ends were cut back, 5 bases at V and 2 bases at J, with 21 bases in the middle.

This chain links TRBV6-6 with TRBJ2-5; perhaps TRBD2 as D (7 bases). V was trimmed by 5 bases and J by 1 base, leaving 17 bases between them. This CDR3 contains 16 residues. CDR1 and CDR2 (germline): MNHNY, SVGAGI (reference sequence). CDR3 nucleotides: TGTGCCAGCAGTAGGGAGCGGGGACAAGTCCAAGAGACCCAGTACTTC. Translation: CASSRERGQVQETQYF.

The chain combines TRBV6-5 with TRBJ2-5; 9 nucleotides agree with TRBD1. Trimming at V came to 6 bases and at J to 1 base, leaving 6 bases not matched to a gene. The germline CDR1 and CDR2 sequences are MNHEY and SVGAGI. The CDR3 runs 15 residues. The CDR3 loop is CASRPRDRAQETQYF. The CDR3 nucleotides read TGTGCCAGCAGGCCCCGGGACAGGGCCCAAGAGACCCAGTACTTC.

This clone occurred once. CDR3 protein: CASSELKVFINEKLFF. For the CDR3, the DNA is TGTGCCAGCAGTGAATTAAAGGTCTTTATTAATGAAAAACTGTTTTTT. V is TRBV2 and J is TRBJ1-4; D gene uncertain. The V gene lost 2 bases and the J gene lost 4 bases, with 14 bases spanning the gap. There are 16 residues in the CDR3. Germline CDR1 is SNHLY and CDR2 is FYNNEI. The variable domain in full, completed from reference TRBV2 and TRBJ1-4, reads EPEVTQTPSHQVTQMGQEVILRCVPISNHLYFYWYRQILGQKVEFLVSFYNNEISEKSEIFDDQFSVERPDGSNFTLKIRSTKLEDSAMYFCASSELKVFINEKLFFGSGTQLSVL.

V gene TRBV7-3 combines with J gene TRBJ1-6; possible D gene TRBD1, 6 bases. Germline CDR1 reads SGHTA; CDR2 reads FQGTGA. The CDR3 contains 15 residues. Trimming removed 8 bases at V and 8 bases at J, with 19 bases between. This CDR3 reads CASRKEGGEHSPLHF. The CDR3 DNA follows: TGTGCCAGCCGTAAAGAAGGGGGGGAGCATTCACCCCTCCACTTT.

The CDR3 nucleotides read TGTGCCAGCAGCCACCAACAGGGGGCACCCGGGGAGCTGTTTTTT. Translation: CASSHQQGAPGELFF. The rearrangement joins TRBV7-2 to TRBJ2-2, with 9 bases lining up with TRBD1. The CDR3 contains 15 residues. The J segment lost 6 bases and the V segment lost 5 bases, leaving 7 bases of the junction unmatched. Per germline, CDR1 SGHTA and CDR2 FQGNSA.

About this clone itself: At one end the junction does not follow the germline gene, possibly because of a read error. Other DNA variants within this sample encode the same CDR3. This chain joins TRBV6-5 and TRBJ1-1; no definite D call. The CDR3 sequence is 14 residues long. Looked up from germline, CDR1 is MNHEY and CDR2 is SVGAGI. The CDR3 here is CASSKWTENTEAFF. The CDR3 DNA reads TGTGCTAGCAGTAAATGGACGGAGAACACTGAAGCTTTCTTT.